This T cell receptor (beta chain) was documented in a study of control samples from healthy donors and cancer patients. Using immunoSEQ multiplex PCR, the repertoire was profiled, and TCRdb retains in-frame clones only, with some absent. The sample has 150,000 to 200,000 clones, roughly 89% seen once. The sequenced material came from blood. This clonotype was sampled from a man aged 25-45 years in good health.

The CDR3, as DNA: TGTGCCAGCAGCCCTGATACTGGGACAATGGCTTTCTTT. It specifies CASSPDTGTMAFF. This chain links TRBV5-4 with TRBJ1-1; a weak D match, TRBD1 (6 bases). Looked up from germline, CDR1 is SGHNT and CDR2 is YYREEE (reference sequence). V was shortened by 4 bases and J by 11 bases, with 18 bases between the two germline ends. The CDR3 contains 13 residues.